This TCR beta chain was captured in a study of Ad26.COV2.S vaccination and SARS-CoV-2 variants. Whole-study context: Sample donor was a member of the COV1001 Ad26.COV2.S trial arm.

TCRdb keeps only in-frame clones here, not all; method: immunoSEQ multiplex PCR. Of about 390,000 clones in the sample, around 92% were seen once. Germline loops: CDR1 SGHAT, CDR2 FQNNGV. V lost 5 bases to trimming and J lost 2 bases, with 7 bases between them. The length of the CDR3 is 13 residues. Treatment here: some 20 received Ad26.COV2.S at low or high dose, single or two shots; 5 received placebo; per-sample allocation not given. Sampling happened 63 days after the first vaccine or placebo injection. This rearrangement joins TRBV11-2 to TRBJ2-1, with D unclear. The sequenced sample was peripheral blood, obtained in a trial of Ad26.COV2.S vaccine versus placebo. This sequence was found in a person between 18 and 60 years old who received the Ad26.COV2.S COVID-19 vaccine or a placebo. The CDR3 coding sequence is TGTGCCAGCAGCACGGACCCCTACAATGAGCAGTTCTTC. Its protein is CASSTDPYNEQFF.